This T cell receptor (beta chain) was sequenced for a study of T cell responses to AZD1222 COVID-19 vaccine. Whole-study results and caveats: The study found Spike-specific TCR breadth and depth rose after two AZD1222 doses. Dominant at 160-218 and 743-854, vaccine-associated CD4 TCRs also spanned spike. Sampled repertoires all dated from after the peak T cell response.

TCRdb keeps only in-frame clones here, not all; method: immunoSEQ multiplex PCR. The sample has 120,000 or so clones, 80% to 95% seen once. Note on this clone: The antigen is not known.

The V and J ends lost 3 bases and 7 bases respectively, with 7 bases between them. This CDR3 spans 12 amino acids. The germline CDR1 and CDR2 sequences are LNHDA and SQIVND (reference sequence). The V gene is TRBV19, the J gene TRBJ1-5, with unresolved D. Sequences were derived from peripheral blood, sampled on day 0 of AZD1222 vaccination. The sequence came from an adult in good health. This chain's CDR3 is CASSMGVQPQHF. CDR3 DNA sequence: TGTGCCAGTAGTATGGGTGTCCAGCCCCAGCATTTT.